The 16 T cell receptor beta chains listed next were all sequenced from one sample in a study of OX40 agonist ivuxolimab in advanced cancers. Profiled with immunoSEQ multiplex PCR; TCRdb holds only in-frame clones, not every one. The data hold some 82,000 clones, with 85% to 95% observed a single time. This specimen consisted of CD4+ or CD8+ T cells sorted from blood, obtained in a trial of the OX40 agonist ivuxolimab. The receptor set was obtained from an adult with an advanced solid tumor such as melanoma, head and neck, liver or kidney cancer.

CDR3 in DNA: TGCGCCAGCAGCCAAGATCGAAGAGGGGTGGGCGAGCAGTACTTC. Its translation is CASSQDRRGVGEQYF. This rearrangement joins TRBV4-3 to TRBJ2-7; D may be TRBD1 or TRBD2 (5 bases each). V gave up 0 bases and J gave up 6 bases, with 15 bases separating them. Germline V gives CDR1 LGHNA, CDR2 YSLEER. This CDR3 spans 15 amino acids.

The chain has TRBV10-3 and TRBJ1-1, with 7 nucleotides matching TRBD1. CDR3 size: 15 residues. Germline CDR1 and CDR2: ENHRY and SYGVKD. Unmatched junction bases numbered 7, after V lost 0 bases and J lost 6 bases. CDR3 sequence (DNA): TGTGCCATCAGTGAGTCAGACAGGGTGAGGGCTGAAGCTTTCTTT. Translating it yields CAISESDRVRAEAFF.

The chain joins TRBV4-2 to TRBJ2-5, with D perhaps matching TRBD1 or TRBD2 (5 bases each). The germline V gene has CDR1 LGHNA and CDR2 YNFKEQ. This CDR3 contains 15 residues. V dropped 4 bases and J dropped 11 bases, with 23 bases sitting between them. CDR3 DNA sequence: TGTGCCAGCAGCCCCTACGGCGCGCTCTTGGGGGAGCAGTACTTC. Its translation: CASSPYGALLGEQYF.

The J gene is TRBJ2-1, the V gene TRBV19; no clear D. The CDR3 has 12 residues. Trimming left V 1 base short and J 10 bases short, with 8 bases between. The germline gives CDR1 LNHDA, CDR2 SQIVND (reference sequence). This CDR3 reads CASSIALAEQFF. The DNA of the CDR3 is TGTGCCAGTAGTATAGCACTGGCCGAGCAGTTCTTC.

The rearrangement uses TRBV6-5 and TRBJ1-3; D is uncertain. The CDR3 is 13 amino acids. Germline V gives CDR1 MNHEY, CDR2 SVGAGI. V was trimmed by 7 bases and J by 3 bases, leaving 10 bases between them. DNA for the CDR3: TGTGCCAGCAACCCGGGTATTGGAAACACCATATATTTT. This translates into CASNPGIGNTIYF.

The rearrangement uses TRBV9 and TRBJ2-4, with a possible D match to TRBD2 (5 bases). CDR1 and CDR2 (germline): SGDLS, YYNGEE. V dropped 3 bases and J dropped 7 bases, with 11 bases sitting between them. The CDR3 sequence is 13 residues long. CDR3 residues: CASSGLWTNIQYF. The CDR3 DNA reads as TGTGCCAGCAGCGGGCTGTGGACTAACATTCAGTACTTC.

The chain combines TRBV6-4 with TRBJ2-7, with D perhaps TRBD1 or TRBD2 (5 bases each). Germline lookup yields CDR1 MRHNA and CDR2 SNTAGT. The CDR3 spans 13 residues. Trimming removed 6 bases at V and 3 bases at J, with 12 bases between. The chain's CDR3 is CASRGTGSYEQYF. The CDR3 DNA reads as TGTGCCAGCAGGGGGACGGGGAGCTACGAGCAGTACTTC.

The V gene is TRBV4-1, the J gene TRBJ2-2; TRBD2 might be the D (6 bases). Per germline, CDR1 MGHRA and CDR2 YSYEKL. This CDR3 is built from 17 residues. Trimming took 4 bases from V and 0 from J, leaving 15 bases between them. The CDR3 protein is CASSPRMIAANTGELFF. The CDR3 DNA sequence: TGCGCCAGCAGCCCCCGGATGATAGCGGCGAACACCGGGGAGCTGTTTTTT.

The chain couples TRBV6-6 to TRBJ2-7, with TRBD2 matching over 8 bases. This CDR3 has 14 residues. In germline, CDR1 is MNHNY, CDR2 SVGAGI (reference sequence). J lost 3 bases, V lost 4 bases, and 5 bases had no gene match. The CDR3 here is CASSSGTRVYEQYF. The CDR3 nucleotides are TGTGCCAGCAGTTCGGGGACTAGAGTCTACGAGCAGTACTTC.

The J gene is TRBJ2-1, the V gene TRBV7-3; 9 bases match TRBD2. This CDR3 region has 13 residues. Germline V gene data show CDR1 as SGHTA and CDR2 as FQGTGA. Unmatched junction bases numbered 0, after V lost 4 bases and J lost 5 bases. In DNA form, the CDR3 reads TGTGCCAGCAGCTCTAGCGGGAACAATGAGCAGTTCTTC. Its protein product is CASSSSGNNEQFF.

This clone was seen only once. This rearrangement joins TRBV27 to TRBJ1-5; no definite D call. There are 15 residues in the CDR3. Per germline, CDR1 MNHEY and CDR2 SMNVEV (reference sequence). Trimming left V 4 bases short and J 2 bases short, with 12 bases between. CDR3 protein: CASSSASRGNQPQHF. CDR3 bases: TGTGCCAGCAGTTCTGCTTCTCGAGGCAATCAGCCCCAGCATTTT.

The V gene is TRBV5-1, the J gene TRBJ2-7; D not certain. The CDR3 is made up of 12 amino acids. Germline V CDR1 and CDR2: SGHRS, YFSETQ. Deletions cut 2 bases from V and 0 bases from J, with 3 bases between. The CDR3 DNA reads as TGCGCCAGCAGCTTCAGCTCCTACGAGCAGTACTTC. As protein: CASSFSSYEQYF.

The chain is built from TRBV7-9 and TRBJ2-7; D gene ambiguous. This CDR3 comprises 13 residues. Deletions cut 5 bases from V and 2 bases from J, with 10 bases between. CDR1 and CDR2 (germline): SEHNR, FQNEAQ (reference sequence). This CDR3 reads CASSPTSAYEQYF. The CDR3 region has the DNA TGTGCCAGCAGCCCCACGTCTGCCTACGAGCAGTACTTC.

V and J are TRBV7-6 and TRBJ2-1, with unresolved D. The CDR3 has 15 residues. The ends were cut back, 3 bases at V and 0 bases at J, with 9 bases in the middle. The germline V gene encodes CDR1 SGHVS and CDR2 FNYEAQ. CDR3 DNA sequence: TGTGCCAGCAGCTTGGGGTTTAGCTCCTACAATGAGCAGTTCTTC. It codes for CASSLGFSSYNEQFF.

V is TRBV20-1 and J is TRBJ2-7, with D possibly matching TRBD1 (5 bases). Trimming removed 2 bases from V and 4 bases from J, with 6 bases in between. The CDR3 loop spans 11 amino acids. Germline V gene lookup returns CDR1 DFQATT and CDR2 SNEGSKA (reference sequence). The CDR3 sequence: CSARQGYEQYF. The CDR3 bases are TGCAGTGCTAGACAGGGATACGAGCAGTACTTC.

The chain recombines TRBV25-1 with TRBJ2-7, with D tentatively TRBD1 (5 bases). Germline V gives CDR1 MGHDK, CDR2 SYGVNS. The CDR3 totals 13 residues. Trimming removed 6 bases at V and 2 bases at J, with 11 bases between. CDR3 coding DNA: TGTGCCAGCAGCGGTTGGGGCGCCTACGAGCAGTACTTC. It yields the protein CASSGWGAYEQYF.